Listed below are T cell receptor beta chains from one sample, sequenced in a study of shared clonotypes between healthy human individuals. Measured with immunoSEQ multiplex PCR; TCRdb has only the in-frame clones, and not every one. The table lists around 1.1 million clones, 70% to 85% of them singletons, with roughly 0.83% in the top ten. Sample: memory CD4+ T cells from PBMCs. All receptors come from a man younger than 35 in good health. Some clones in this sample may be carry-over from other donors' samples. The conserved cysteine and the conserved F or W are not part of the CDR3 here.

J	length	V	CDR3
TRBJ2-7	13	TRBV11-2	ASSLDWEESYEQY
TRBJ1-1	13	TRBV11-2	ASSQTVGGNTEAF
TRBJ2-7	12	TRBV6-6	ASNRAGTQAEQY
TRBJ2-1	15	TRBV7-8	ASSLTGGGSSYNEQF
TRBJ1-1	11	TRBV29-1	SVANGGRTEAF
TRBJ2-1	14	TRBV6-6	ASSYPTSGSMNEQF
TRBJ1-1	11	TRBV10-2	ASGGQGNTEAF
TRBJ2-7	12	TRBV7-8	ASSLRQISYEQY
TRBJ1-3	12	TRBV10-3	AISSANSGNTIY
TRBJ2-7	13	TRBV5-6	ASSPLAGSSYEQY
TRBJ2-7	13	TRBV6-5	ASSGPRQGSYEQY
TRBJ1-1	11	TRBV18	ASSTTMNTEAF
TRBJ2-1	13	TRBV7-3	ASRNAGPKYNEQF
TRBJ2-1	13	TRBV6-6	ASSGPSGRFGEQF
TRBJ1-2	12	TRBV9	ASARQGAGYGYT
TRBJ2-7	11	TRBV2	ASHRDTNYEQY
TRBJ2-5	12	TRBV19	ASKSEAVGETQY
TRBJ1-1	12	TRBV11-2	ASSSPGLYTEAF
TRBJ2-5	13	TRBV10-3	AIRRGTGPQETQY
TRBJ1-3	12	TRBV28	ASSSGGSGNTIY
TRBJ2-5	13	TRBV7-9	ASSLSPDLSETQY
TRBJ1-4	12	TRBV5-1	ASSPQGVNEKLF
TRBJ2-1	9	TRBV20-1	RPSTGPHGV
TRBJ2-1	9	TRBV7-2	ASSLGQVEF
TRBJ2-3	13	TRBV7-2	ASSRVTGRWDTQY
TRBJ1-1	11	TRBV29-1	SVSSGGRAEAF
TRBJ2-4	13	TRBV7-9	ASSGGLGTRSVQY
TRBJ2-2	13	TRBV5-1	ASSGDRSNTGELF
TRBJ1-1	14	TRBV7-2	ASSPTRSRMNTEAF
TRBJ2-7	12	TRBV11-3	ASSSRDTPYEQY
TRBJ1-5	11	TRBV10-1	ASSLSLNGAQH
TRBJ2-7	14	TRBV28	ASSLGGRSFPYEQY
TRBJ2-3	14	TRBV15	ATSSGNSASTDTQY
TRBJ1-2	9	TRBV27	ATRANYGYT
TRBJ2-3	11	TRBV4-2	ASSPKLADTQY
TRBJ2-7	11	TRBV4-2	ASSQDLEYEQY
TRBJ1-6	13	TRBV7-2	ASSPRQGLNSPLH
TRBJ1-2	11	TRBV27	ASSAPAGYGYT
TRBJ2-1	13	TRBV5-1	ASSAGTRRYNEQF
TRBJ2-2	13	TRBV5-5	ASTGGTVNTGELF
TRBJ2-1	11	TRBV7-3	ASSLIVNNEQF
TRBJ1-2	13	TRBV18	ASSPPRDLNYGYT
TRBJ1-1	13	TRBV6-5	ASSSRRGGRTEAF
TRBJ1-2	10	TRBV6-4	ASRRTRNGYT
TRBJ2-7	14	TRBV15	ATSRGLAGLSYEQY
TRBJ2-6	10	TRBV29-1	SVDGGANVLT
TRBJ1-5	11	TRBV7-2	ASSPRTDQPQH
TRBJ2-2	15	TRBV9	ASSVEPGQGSYGELF
TRBJ2-4	12	TRBV28	ASSESTGGNIQY
TRBJ2-1	10	TRBV28	ASSLLGREQF